These T cell receptor beta chains were read from a single sample in a study of T cells in Graves' hyperthyroidism and ophthalmopathy. In TCRdb, the multiplex PCR reads were re-called with MiXCR into one record per CDR3 protein. In the table there are approximately 380,000 distinct CDR3 sequences, under 20% of which are singletons. Source material: blood. These receptors were collected from a woman between 18 and 29 years old with Graves' hyperthyroidism. CDR3s include the opening cysteine and the closing phenylalanine or tryptophan. Fields, in order: clone size, V gene, D gene, J gene, CDR3 DNA, CDR3 protein. A D gene is named only where the DNA matches it firmly. Clone size appears in some rows only: once, few, many, or a class for an expanded clone.

many,TRBV27,NA,TRBJ2-7,TGTGCCAGCAGTTCTCATACAGGGAGGGAGCAGTACTTC,CASSSHTGREQYF
NA,TRBV7-8,NA,TRBJ1-2,TGTGCCAGCAGCTTAGGGCAGTCTGGCTACACCTTC,CASSLGQSGYTF
few,TRBV9,TRBD2,TRBJ2-2,TGTGCCAGCAGCGAGCGGGGGGGCCTCGACGGGGAGCTGTTTTTT,CASSERGGLDGELFF
many,TRBV7-3,NA,TRBJ2-7,TGTGCCAGCAGCTTAACTGGGCAGCTCTCCTACGAGCAGTACTTC,CASSLTGQLSYEQYF
once,TRBV7-2,TRBD2,TRBJ2-2,TGTGCCAGCAGCTTAAGCCTAGCGGGAGGAGCCGGGGAGCTGTTTTTT,CASSLSLAGGAGELFF
once,TRBV7-7,NA,TRBJ1-5,TGTGCCAGCAGCCGGTCCACTCTCTCCCGCAATCAGCCCCAGCATTTT,CASSRSTLSRNQPQHF
many,TRBV11-3,TRBD1,TRBJ2-7,TGTGCCAGCAGCTTAGAACAGGGGTACGAGCAGTACTTC,CASSLEQGYEQYF
few,TRBV3-1,TRBD2,TRBJ2-7,TGTGCCAGCAGCCGACGCTTCGGGGGGTCCTACGAGCAGTACTTC,CASSRRFGGSYEQYF
many,TRBV18,TRBD1,TRBJ1-1,TGTGCCAGCTCACCGAGTGCAGGGGGAAACACTGAAGCTTTCTTT,CASSPSAGGNTEAFF
many,TRBV6-1,NA,TRBJ1-1,TGTGCCAGCGGATATGAAGCTTTCTTT,CASGYEAFF
many,TRBV20-1,NA,TRBJ1-2,TGCAGTGCCCCCCCCGGGCAGAGCTATGGCTACACCTTC,CSAPPGQSYGYTF
NA,TRBV27,TRBD1,TRBJ1-2,TGTGCCAGCAGTTTGATCGGACAGGGTGCTAACTATGGCTACACCTTC,CASSLIGQGANYGYTF
many,TRBV5-6,NA,TRBJ1-3,TGTGCCAGCAGCTTGTACCACACCATATATTTT,CASSLYHTIYF
NA,TRBV28,TRBD1,TRBJ2-7,TGTGCCAGCAGTTCGGCACAGGGGGGCACCTACGAGCAGTACTTC,CASSSAQGGTYEQYF
many,TRBV12-3/TRBV12-4,NA,TRBJ2-7,TGTGCCAGCAGCCCTGGCGTCCTTAGGAGCTCCTACGAGCAGTACTTC,CASSPGVLRSSYEQYF
many,TRBV2,NA,TRBJ2-7,TGTGCCAGCAGTGAGCTCAGGGGGGTCCACTACGAGCAGTACTTC,CASSELRGVHYEQYF
many,TRBV18,NA,TRBJ2-5,TGTGCCAGCTCACCTGGGACAACCCCCAGGGAGACCCAGTACTTC,CASSPGTTPRETQYF
many,TRBV20-1,TRBD1,TRBJ1-1,TGCAGTGGGCAGGGGGTCCCTGAAGCTTTCTTT,CSGQGVPEAFF
many,TRBV29-1,NA,TRBJ1-1,TGCAGCGTTGGGTGGGGGCGGAGAAACACTGAAGCTTTCTTT,CSVGWGRRNTEAFF
many,TRBV28,TRBD1,TRBJ2-7,TGTGCCAGCTCCCTTCCGGGACAGGGGGCCTACGAGCAGTACTTC,CASSLPGQGAYEQYF
many,TRBV28,NA,TRBJ1-5,TGTGCCAGCGGGAGCCAGCCCCAGCATTTT,CASGSQPQHF
many,TRBV5-1,TRBD1,TRBJ2-7,TGCGCCAGCAGCTCCCGGGACAGGGACAACGAGCAGTACTTC,CASSSRDRDNEQYF
few,TRBV5-1,TRBD2,TRBJ2-2,TGCGCCAGCAGCCCGGAGCGGGGGGGCAACACCGGGGAGCTGTTTTTT,CASSPERGGNTGELFF
many,TRBV6-2/TRBV6-3,NA,TRBJ2-2,TGTGCCAGCAGTTACGCGGACACCGGGGAGCTGTTTTTT,CASSYADTGELFF
many,TRBV12-3/TRBV12-4,NA,TRBJ1-1,TGTGCCAGCACCGAAAGGGGGGCGAACACTGAAGCTTTCTTT,CASTERGANTEAFF
NA,TRBV5-1,TRBD1,TRBJ1-2,TGCGCCAGCAGCATGGACAGGGAGGCAGATGGCTACACCTTC,CASSMDREADGYTF
NA,TRBV7-8,NA,TRBJ1-2,TGTGCCAGCAGCTTACCTGGGTCTGGCTACACCTTC,CASSLPGSGYTF
NA,TRBV12-3/TRBV12-4,NA,TRBJ2-7,TGTGCCAGCAGTCCCAAGCACGAGCAGTACTTC,CASSPKHEQYF
NA,TRBV7-2,NA,TRBJ1-1,TGTGCCAGCAGCTTAGAGTCAGCCAGTAAGGAAGCTTTCTTT,CASSLESASKEAFF
few,TRBV11-2,TRBD2,TRBJ2-5,TGTGCCAGCAGCTCCCCTCGGCTAGCGGGAGGTGAGACCCAGTACTTC,CASSSPRLAGGETQYF
many,TRBV5-6,TRBD1,TRBJ1-2,TGTGCCAGCAGACAGGGGGCGCGATATGGCTACACCTTC,CASRQGARYGYTF
many,TRBV12-3/TRBV12-4,NA,TRBJ2-7,TGTGCCAGCAGTTTGGACAACTACGAGCAGTACTTC,CASSLDNYEQYF
many,TRBV11-2,NA,TRBJ2-7,TGTGCCAGCAGCTTAGATCTGTCGATTTCCTACGAGCAGTACTTC,CASSLDLSISYEQYF
many,TRBV30,NA,TRBJ1-2,TGTGCCTGGAGCGGGACACCGGGCTACACCTTC,CAWSGTPGYTF
NA,TRBV27,NA,TRBJ2-1,TGTGCCAGCATGACCATCTCAGGACCTTACAATGAGCAGTTCTTC,CASMTISGPYNEQFF
many,TRBV20-1,NA,TRBJ1-5,TGCAGTGCTAGAGGAGGGAGTGGTCAGCCCCAGCATTTT,CSARGGSGQPQHF
many,TRBV7-2,NA,TRBJ2-5,TGTGCCAGCAGCTTATTAGGGCCACCCTCGGGGACCCAGTACTTC,CASSLLGPPSGTQYF
many,TRBV6-5,NA,TRBJ2-7,TGTGCCAGCAGTACGGTGGGGGGCGAGCAGTACTTC,CASSTVGGEQYF
few,TRBV20-1,TRBD1,TRBJ1-2,TGCAGTGCTCCAGGGGGCACTAACTATGGCTACACCTTC,CSAPGGTNYGYTF